This paragraph reports one T cell receptor beta chain. An end of the junction differs from the germline gene, which may be a read error. This sample is drawn from a study of OX40 agonist ivuxolimab in advanced cancers. The CDR3 is made up of 11 amino acids. Germline V gene data show CDR1 as DFQATT and CDR2 as SNEGSKA (reference sequence). Assay: immunoSEQ multiplex PCR; the TCRdb copy retains only in-frame clones and omits some. The sample carries some 39,000 clones, around 89% recorded once. The source is an adult with an advanced solid tumor such as melanoma, head and neck, liver or kidney cancer. The material sequenced was CD4+ or CD8+ T cells sorted from blood, taken in a trial of the OX40 agonist ivuxolimab. J is TRBJ1-1 and V is TRBV20-1; D is undetermined. The DNA of the CDR3 is TGCAGTGCTAGACCAGACCGCCGGGCCCCTTTT. It yields the protein CSARPDRRAPF.